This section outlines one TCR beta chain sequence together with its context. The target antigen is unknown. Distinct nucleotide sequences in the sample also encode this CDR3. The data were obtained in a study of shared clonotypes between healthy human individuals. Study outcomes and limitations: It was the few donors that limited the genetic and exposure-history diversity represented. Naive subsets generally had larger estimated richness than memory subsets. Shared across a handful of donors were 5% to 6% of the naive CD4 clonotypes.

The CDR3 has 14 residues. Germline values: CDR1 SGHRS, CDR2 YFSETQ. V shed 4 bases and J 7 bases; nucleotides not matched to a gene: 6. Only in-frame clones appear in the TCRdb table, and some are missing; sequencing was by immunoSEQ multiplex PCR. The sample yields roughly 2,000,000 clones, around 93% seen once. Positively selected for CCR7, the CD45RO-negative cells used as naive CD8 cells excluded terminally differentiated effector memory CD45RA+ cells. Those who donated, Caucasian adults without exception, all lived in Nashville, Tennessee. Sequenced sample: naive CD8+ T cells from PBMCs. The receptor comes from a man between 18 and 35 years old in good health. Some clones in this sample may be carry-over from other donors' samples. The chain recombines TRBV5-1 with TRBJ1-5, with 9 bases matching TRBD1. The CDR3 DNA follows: TGCGCCAGCAGCCTGGACAGGGGCGGGCAGCCCCAGCATTTT. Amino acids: CASSLDRGGQPQHF.